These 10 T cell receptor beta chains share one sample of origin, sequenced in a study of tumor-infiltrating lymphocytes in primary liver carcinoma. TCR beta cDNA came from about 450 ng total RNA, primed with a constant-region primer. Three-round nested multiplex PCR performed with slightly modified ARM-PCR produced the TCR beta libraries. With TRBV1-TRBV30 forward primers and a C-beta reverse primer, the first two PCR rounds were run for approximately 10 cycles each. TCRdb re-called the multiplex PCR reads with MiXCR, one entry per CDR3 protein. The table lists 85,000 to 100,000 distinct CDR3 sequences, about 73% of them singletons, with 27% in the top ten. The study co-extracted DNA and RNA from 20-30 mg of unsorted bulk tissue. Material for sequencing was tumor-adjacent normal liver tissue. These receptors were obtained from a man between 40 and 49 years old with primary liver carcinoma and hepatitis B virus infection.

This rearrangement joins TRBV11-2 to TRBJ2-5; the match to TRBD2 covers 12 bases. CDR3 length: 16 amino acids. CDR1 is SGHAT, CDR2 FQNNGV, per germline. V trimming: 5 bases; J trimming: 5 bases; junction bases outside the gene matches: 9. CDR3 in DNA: TGTGCCAGCAGCCGCAGACTAGCGGGAGTTCAGGAGACCCAGTACTTC. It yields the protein CASSRRLAGVQETQYF.

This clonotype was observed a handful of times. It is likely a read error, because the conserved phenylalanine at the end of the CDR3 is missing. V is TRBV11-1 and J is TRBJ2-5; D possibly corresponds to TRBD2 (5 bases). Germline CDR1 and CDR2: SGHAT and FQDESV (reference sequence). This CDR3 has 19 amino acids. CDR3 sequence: CASSPPPEVRKDFQETQYS. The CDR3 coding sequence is TGTGCCAGCAGCCCGCCTCCGGAGGTCAGGAAGGACTTCCAAGAGACACAGTACTCC.

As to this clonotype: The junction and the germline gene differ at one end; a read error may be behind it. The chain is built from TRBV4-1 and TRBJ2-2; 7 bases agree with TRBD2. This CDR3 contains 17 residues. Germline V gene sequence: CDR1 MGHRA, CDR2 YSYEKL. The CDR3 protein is CASSQGPAGRYTGKLFF. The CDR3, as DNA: TGCGCCAGCAGCCAAGGTCCAGCGGGACGCTACACCGGGAAGCTGTTTTTT.

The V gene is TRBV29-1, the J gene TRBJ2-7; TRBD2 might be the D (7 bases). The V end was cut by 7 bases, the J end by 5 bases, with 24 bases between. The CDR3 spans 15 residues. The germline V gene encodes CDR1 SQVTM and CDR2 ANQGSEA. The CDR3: CSAHMDPSGGDEQYF. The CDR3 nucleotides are TGCAGCGCTCACATGGATCCGTCGGGGGGCGACGAGCAGTACTTC.

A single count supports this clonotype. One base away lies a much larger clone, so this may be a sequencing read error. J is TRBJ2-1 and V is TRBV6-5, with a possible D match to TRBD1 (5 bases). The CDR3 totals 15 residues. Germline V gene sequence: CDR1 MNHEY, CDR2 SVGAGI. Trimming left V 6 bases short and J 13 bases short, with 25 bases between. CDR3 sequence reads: CASSRVEGAQETQFF. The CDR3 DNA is TGTGCCAGCAGCCGAGTGGAAGGGGCTCAAGAGACCCAGTTCTTC.

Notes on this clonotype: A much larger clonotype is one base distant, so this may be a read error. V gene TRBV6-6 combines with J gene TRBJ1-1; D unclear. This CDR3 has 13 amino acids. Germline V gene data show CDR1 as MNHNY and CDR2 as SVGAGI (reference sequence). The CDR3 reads CTSGPTPDTEAFF. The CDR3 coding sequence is TGTACCAGCGGCCCGACACCTGACACTGAAGCTTTCTTT.

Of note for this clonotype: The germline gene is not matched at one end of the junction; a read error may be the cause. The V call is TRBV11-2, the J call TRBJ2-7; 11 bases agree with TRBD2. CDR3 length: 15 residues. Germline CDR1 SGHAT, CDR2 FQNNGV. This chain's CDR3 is CANSPTSGISYKQYF. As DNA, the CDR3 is TGTGCCAACAGCCCGACTAGCGGGATCTCCTACAAGCAGTACTTC.

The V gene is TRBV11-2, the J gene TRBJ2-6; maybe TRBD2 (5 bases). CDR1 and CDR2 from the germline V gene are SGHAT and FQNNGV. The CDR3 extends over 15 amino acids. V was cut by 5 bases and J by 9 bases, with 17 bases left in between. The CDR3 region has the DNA TGTGCCAGCAGCCTCGGGATAGCTAGGGACAACGTCCTGACTTTC. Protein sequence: CASSLGIARDNVLTF.

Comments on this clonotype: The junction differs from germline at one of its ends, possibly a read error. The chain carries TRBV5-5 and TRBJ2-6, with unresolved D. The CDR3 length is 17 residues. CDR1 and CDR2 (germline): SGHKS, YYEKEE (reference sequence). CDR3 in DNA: TGTGTCAGCAGCCAAGAACCTGTTATCTCTGGGGCCAACGTCCTGACTTTC. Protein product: CVSSQEPVISGANVLTF.

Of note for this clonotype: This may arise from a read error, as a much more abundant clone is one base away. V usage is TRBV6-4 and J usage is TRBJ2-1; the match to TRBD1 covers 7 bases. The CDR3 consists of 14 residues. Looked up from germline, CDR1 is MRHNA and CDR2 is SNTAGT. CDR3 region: CAGSDGSGGNEQFF. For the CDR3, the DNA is TGTGCCGGCAGTGACGGGTCAGGGGGCAATGAGCAGTTCTTC.